Listed below are T cell receptor beta chains from one sample, sequenced in a study of CD8+ T cells in alopecia areata. Some clones are missing from TCRdb's copy, which holds only in-frame ones; the method was immunoSEQ multiplex PCR. This table holds around 140,000 clones, over 80% found once. The sequencing here drew on CD8+ T cells sorted from blood, taken at week 0. Source of these receptors: a human donor with alopecia areata. The CDR3 runs from the conserved cysteine through the conserved F or W. The D gene is left open where the match is weak. Only part of the rows carry a size: once, few, many, or a class if the clone is expanded.

d_gene: NA
v_gene: TRBV7-9
j_gene: TRBJ1-1
abundance: NA
CDR3nt: TGTGCCAGCAGTGATGGCAGGGTCGCGCTTTTCTTT
CDR3aa: CASSDGRVALFF

d_gene: NA
v_gene: TRBV27
j_gene: TRBJ2-4
abundance: NA
CDR3nt: TGTGCCAGCAGAGACTACAAGGACATTCAGTACTTC
CDR3aa: CASRDYKDIQYF

d_gene: NA
v_gene: TRBV9
j_gene: TRBJ1-2
abundance: NA
CDR3nt: TGTGCCAGCAGCGTAGCTCGCAGCAATAACTATGGCTACACCTTC
CDR3aa: CASSVARSNNYGYTF

d_gene: TRBD1
v_gene: TRBV4-2
j_gene: TRBJ2-7
abundance: once
CDR3nt: TGTGCCAGCAGCCAAGAGGGTCGAGGGGGCGGTGCGTACGAGCAGTACTTC
CDR3aa: CASSQEGRGGGAYEQYF

d_gene: NA
v_gene: TRBV27
j_gene: TRBJ2-4
abundance: NA
CDR3nt: TGTGCCAGCAGTTTGGCGGGTACAGGCATTCAGTACTTC
CDR3aa: CASSLAGTGIQYF

d_gene: TRBD2
v_gene: TRBV10-3
j_gene: TRBJ2-7
abundance: NA
CDR3nt: TGTGCCATCAGTGAGGCGGGACTAGCGGGGGATAGCTCCTACGAGCAGTACTTC
CDR3aa: CAISEAGLAGDSSYEQYF

d_gene: TRBD1
v_gene: TRBV30
j_gene: TRBJ1-1
abundance: NA
CDR3nt: TGTGCCTGGAGTGGGGCCCCGACCGGGACAGGGGGATTTGAAGCTTTCTTT
CDR3aa: CAWSGAPTGTGGFEAFF

d_gene: NA
v_gene: TRBV4-2
j_gene: TRBJ2-7
abundance: NA
CDR3nt: TGTGCCAGCAGCCCCAGCCCGGACTACCTACCCGGCGAGCAGTACTTC
CDR3aa: CASSPSPDYLPGEQYF

d_gene: TRBD2
v_gene: TRBV7-6
j_gene: TRBJ2-3
abundance: NA
CDR3nt: TGTGCCAGCAGTCACAGTCTAGCGGGTTCAGATACGCAGTATTTT
CDR3aa: CASSHSLAGSDTQYF

d_gene: NA
v_gene: TRBV27
j_gene: TRBJ2-2
abundance: NA
CDR3nt: TGTGCCAGCAGATACCAAGAGGGGATTCCCGGGGAGCTGTTTTTT
CDR3aa: CASRYQEGIPGELFF

d_gene: TRBD1
v_gene: TRBV2
j_gene: TRBJ1-1
abundance: NA
CDR3nt: TGTGCCAGCGGACAGACAGGGGATACTGAAGCTTTCTTT
CDR3aa: CASGQTGDTEAFF

d_gene: NA
v_gene: TRBV19
j_gene: TRBJ2-3
abundance: NA
CDR3nt: TGTGCCAGTAGTATGATAAGCACAGATACGCAGTATTTT
CDR3aa: CASSMISTDTQYF

d_gene: TRBD1
v_gene: TRBV7-2
j_gene: TRBJ1-5
abundance: NA
CDR3nt: TGTGCCAGCAGCATCGACAGGGGGCCTTCTTCGCCCCAGCATTTT
CDR3aa: CASSIDRGPSSPQHF

d_gene: TRBD1
v_gene: TRBV9
j_gene: TRBJ2-1
abundance: NA
CDR3nt: TGTGCCAGCAGCGCCCTGACAGGGTGGGGACCTTACAATGAGCAGTTCTTC
CDR3aa: CASSALTGWGPYNEQFF

d_gene: NA
v_gene: TRBV29-1
j_gene: TRBJ1-1
abundance: NA
CDR3nt: TGCAGCGTAAAACAGCGGAACACTGAAGCTTTCTTT
CDR3aa: CSVKQRNTEAFF

d_gene: NA
v_gene: TRBV12-5
j_gene: TRBJ1-6
abundance: NA
CDR3nt: TGTGCTAGTGGTTTGGGCAGCGCTAATTCACCCCTCCACTTT
CDR3aa: CASGLGSANSPLHF

d_gene: NA
v_gene: TRBV2
j_gene: TRBJ2-1
abundance: NA
CDR3nt: TGTGCCAGCAGTGAAGGGCTAGCAATCGACAATGAGCAGTTCTTC
CDR3aa: CASSEGLAIDNEQFF

d_gene: TRBD2
v_gene: TRBV4-1
j_gene: TRBJ2-7
abundance: many
CDR3nt: TGCGCCAGCAGCCCTAGCGGGACTTACGAGCAGTACTTC
CDR3aa: CASSPSGTYEQYF

d_gene: NA
v_gene: TRBV7-9
j_gene: TRBJ2-7
abundance: NA
CDR3nt: TGTGCCGGCCAGGACGACTACGAGCAGTACTTC
CDR3aa: CAGQDDYEQYF

d_gene: NA
v_gene: TRBV19
j_gene: TRBJ2-7
abundance: NA
CDR3nt: TGTGCCAGTAGTACCCATTTTCAAAGCTCCTACGAGCAGTACTTC
CDR3aa: CASSTHFQSSYEQYF

d_gene: TRBD2
v_gene: TRBV7-8
j_gene: TRBJ2-7
abundance: NA
CDR3nt: TGTGCCAGCAGCTCGCGACTAGCGGGAGGGCCAGACGAGCAGTACTTC
CDR3aa: CASSSRLAGGPDEQYF

d_gene: TRBD1
v_gene: TRBV7-3
j_gene: TRBJ2-6
abundance: NA
CDR3nt: TGTGCCAGCAGCTTAACGGGGACAGGTCTCCTGGCGGGGGCCAACGTCCTGACTTTC
CDR3aa: CASSLTGTGLLAGANVLTF

d_gene: NA
v_gene: TRBV27
j_gene: TRBJ2-7
abundance: NA
CDR3nt: TGTGCCAGCAGTTTAGTTCAGGGGACGGACGAGCAGTACTTC
CDR3aa: CASSLVQGTDEQYF

d_gene: NA
v_gene: TRBV5-1
j_gene: TRBJ2-7
abundance: once
CDR3nt: TGCGCCAGCAGCTTGGCCGGGAGCCCAACCTACGAGCAGTACTTC
CDR3aa: CASSLAGSPTYEQYF

d_gene: TRBD1
v_gene: TRBV5-6
j_gene: TRBJ1-2
abundance: NA
CDR3nt: TGTGCCAGCCGACAGGGTGGGCATGGCTACACCTTC
CDR3aa: CASRQGGHGYTF

d_gene: NA
v_gene: TRBV7-9
j_gene: TRBJ2-2
abundance: once
CDR3nt: TGTGCCACGGAAAAGGGACAATTGAACACCGGGGAGCTGTTTTTT
CDR3aa: CATEKGQLNTGELFF

d_gene: NA
v_gene: TRBV27
j_gene: TRBJ2-2
abundance: NA
CDR3nt: TGTGCCAGCAGTCCCCCCCAAGCCACCGGGGAGCTGTTTTTT
CDR3aa: CASSPPQATGELFF

d_gene: NA
v_gene: TRBV10-2
j_gene: TRBJ2-7
abundance: NA
CDR3nt: TGCGCCAGCAGTGACGATGTCTACGAGCAGTACTTC
CDR3aa: CASSDDVYEQYF

d_gene: NA
v_gene: TRBV4-2
j_gene: TRBJ2-7
abundance: NA
CDR3nt: TGTGCCAGCAGCCAAGAGGGGGACTTCTACGAGCAGTACTTC
CDR3aa: CASSQEGDFYEQYF

d_gene: NA
v_gene: TRBV11-2
j_gene: TRBJ2-7
abundance: few
CDR3nt: TGTGCCAGCAGCTTAGATGGTTTTAGCGGACCCTACGAGCAGTACTTC
CDR3aa: CASSLDGFSGPYEQYF

d_gene: NA
v_gene: TRBV6-5
j_gene: TRBJ2-1
abundance: NA
CDR3nt: TGTGCCAGCAGTTCCGCCGGGTACAATGAGCAGTTCTTC
CDR3aa: CASSSAGYNEQFF

d_gene: TRBD2
v_gene: TRBV5-4
j_gene: TRBJ2-1
abundance: NA
CDR3nt: TGTGCCAGCAGCCTAGGGACTACCGAGCAGTTCTTC
CDR3aa: CASSLGTTEQFF

d_gene: NA
v_gene: TRBV14
j_gene: TRBJ2-5
abundance: NA
CDR3nt: TGTGCCAGCAGCCAAGGCCGGGACTTCGACCAAGAGACCCAGTACTTC
CDR3aa: CASSQGRDFDQETQYF

d_gene: TRBD1
v_gene: TRBV9
j_gene: TRBJ2-3
abundance: NA
CDR3nt: TGTGCCAGCAGCGTAGGGGGGACAGGGAGATCCCGAGATACGCAGTATTTT
CDR3aa: CASSVGGTGRSRDTQYF

d_gene: NA
v_gene: TRBV5-1
j_gene: TRBJ1-5
abundance: NA
CDR3nt: TGCGCCAGCAGCTTGGACACGAATCAGCCCCAGCATTTT
CDR3aa: CASSLDTNQPQHF

d_gene: NA
v_gene: TRBV6-5
j_gene: TRBJ2-1
abundance: NA
CDR3nt: TGTGCCAGCAGTTACGGCAGCCCCTACAATGAGCAGTTCTTC
CDR3aa: CASSYGSPYNEQFF

d_gene: NA
v_gene: TRBV27
j_gene: TRBJ2-2
abundance: NA
CDR3nt: TGTGCCACCAAGCCGTATGGGCCCGGGGAGCTGTTTTTT
CDR3aa: CATKPYGPGELFF

d_gene: NA
v_gene: TRBV7-6
j_gene: TRBJ2-7
abundance: NA
CDR3nt: TGTGCCAGCAGCTCGGGGACAATTACCTACGAGCAGTACTTC
CDR3aa: CASSSGTITYEQYF

d_gene: TRBD2
v_gene: TRBV7-6
j_gene: TRBJ2-5
abundance: NA
CDR3nt: TGTGCCAGCAGCCTCCCGGGACTAGCGCAAGAGACCCAGTACTTC
CDR3aa: CASSLPGLAQETQYF

d_gene: NA
v_gene: TRBV29-1
j_gene: TRBJ2-1
abundance: NA
CDR3nt: TGCAGCGCCTCAGATTACTCCTACAATGAGCAGTTCTTC
CDR3aa: CSASDYSYNEQFF

d_gene: NA
v_gene: TRBV7-6
j_gene: TRBJ2-7
abundance: NA
CDR3nt: TGTGCCAGCAGCTTAGCCAAGGGACTCTCCTACGAGCAGTACTTC
CDR3aa: CASSLAKGLSYEQYF

d_gene: NA
v_gene: TRBV30
j_gene: TRBJ2-1
abundance: few
CDR3nt: TGTGCCTGGAGCCTCGCCAATGAGCAGTTCTTC
CDR3aa: CAWSLANEQFF

d_gene: NA
v_gene: TRBV30
j_gene: TRBJ2-1
abundance: NA
CDR3nt: TGTGCCTGGATTGAGGGGGGCTCCTACAATGAGCAGTTCTTC
CDR3aa: CAWIEGGSYNEQFF

d_gene: NA
v_gene: TRBV30
j_gene: TRBJ2-7
abundance: NA
CDR3nt: TGTGCCTGGAGTGTGCTGCCAGGTTTGTACGAGCAGTACTTC
CDR3aa: CAWSVLPGLYEQYF

d_gene: TRBD1
v_gene: TRBV27
j_gene: TRBJ1-4
abundance: NA
CDR3nt: TGTGCCAGCAGTTTATCCGCTTGGGGACAGGGCCATGAAAAACTGTTTTTT
CDR3aa: CASSLSAWGQGHEKLFF

d_gene: TRBD2
v_gene: TRBV29-1
j_gene: TRBJ2-7
abundance: NA
CDR3nt: TGCAGCGCCACTATGCGGGGGGATTGGGAGCAGTACTTC
CDR3aa: CSATMRGDWEQYF

d_gene: NA
v_gene: TRBV4-1
j_gene: TRBJ2-6
abundance: NA
CDR3nt: TGCGCCAGCAGCCAAGTCTCGGCACCTGGGGCCAACGTCCTGACTTTC
CDR3aa: CASSQVSAPGANVLTF

d_gene: TRBD1
v_gene: TRBV6-1
j_gene: TRBJ2-1
abundance: once
CDR3nt: TGTGCCAGCAGTGAACCATTCGAGGACAGGGAATACAATGAGCAGTTCTTC
CDR3aa: CASSEPFEDREYNEQFF

d_gene: NA
v_gene: TRBV29-1
j_gene: TRBJ2-6
abundance: NA
CDR3nt: TGCAGCGTTGAAGCGGGGTATGGGGCCAACGTCCTGACTTTC
CDR3aa: CSVEAGYGANVLTF

d_gene: NA
v_gene: TRBV30
j_gene: TRBJ1-5
abundance: NA
CDR3nt: TGTGCCTGGAGCCCAACAGGGAATCAGCCCCAGCATTTT
CDR3aa: CAWSPTGNQPQHF

d_gene: NA
v_gene: TRBV13
j_gene: TRBJ2-7
abundance: NA
CDR3nt: TGTGCCAGCAGCTTAGGGAGAGGCTACGAGCAGTACTTC
CDR3aa: CASSLGRGYEQYF